One TCR beta chain is described in this entry. Its antigen is unidentified. Total RNA extracted from each sample amounted to at least 5.5 micrograms. This specimen belongs to a study of blood T cells in healthy people across ages. Overall study: Every two T cells gave about one barcoded beta molecule via template switching.

Study results and limitations: Observed TCR beta diversity per million T cells went down as age went up. This fall followed a roughly linear course with age.

A second 7 to 11 cycle PCR used barcoded and J-beta primers. Each of the cDNA molecules was tagged by a template-switch adaptor with 12 random nucleotides. TCRdb called the 5' RACE reads again in MiXCR, with one record for every CDR3 protein. The table records about 1.5 million distinct CDR3 sequences, approximately 43% of them present only once. Germline loops: CDR1 LGHDT, CDR2 YNNKEL (reference sequence). The CDR3 is 15 amino acids. Trimming pared 1 base from V and 2 bases from J, leaving 11 bases between. The source of this sequence is a woman between 18 and 29 years old in good health. This chain joins TRBV3-1 and TRBJ1-2; D is unresolved. Sequencing was performed on blood. The CDR3 region has the DNA TGTGCCAGCAGCCAAGCTCCGAGGACCAACTATGGCTACACCTTC. As protein: CASSQAPRTNYGYTF.